These 17 T cell receptor beta chains were sequenced from one sample in a study of neurological immune-mediated disorders. TCRdb ran MiXCR on the 5' RACE reads and lists one entry per CDR3 protein. The table has 45,000 to 65,000 distinct CDR3 sequences, about 3% seen once; the top ten hold more than 5%. The sample comprised PBMCs. These receptors were collected from a man aged 40-50 years with multiple sclerosis.

This clonotype was detected ten times or more. The J gene is TRBJ2-2, the V gene TRBV6-5; TRBD1 agrees at 10 bases. The CDR3 length is 17 residues. Per germline, CDR1 MNHEY and CDR2 SVGAGI. V trimming: 4 bases; J trimming: 0 bases; junction bases outside the gene matches: 5. In DNA, the CDR3 is TGTGCCAGCAGTTCTGGACAGGGGGTATCGAACACCGGGGAGCTGTTTTTT. Protein product: CASSSGQGVSNTGELFF.

This clonotype has ten or more counts. The chain joins TRBV5-1 to TRBJ2-7, with a possible D match to TRBD1 (5 bases). This CDR3 has 15 residues. CDR1 is SGHRS and CDR2 is YFSETQ in the germline V gene. Trimming left V 0 bases short and J 0 bases short, with 10 bases between. The CDR3 DNA is TGCGCCAGCAGCTTGGGCCCGACAGCCTCCTACGAGCAGTACTTC. Protein: CASSLGPTASYEQYF.

This clonotype came up many times. The chain has TRBV5-6 and TRBJ2-5; the D gene could be TRBD1 or TRBD2 (5 bases each). V lost 7 bases, J lost 5 bases, and 21 bases lay in between. The CDR3 contains 15 residues. In germline, CDR1 is SGHDT, CDR2 YYEEEE. CDR3 bases: TGTGCCAGCCTCCCGTGGGTGGGGGTCCGGGAGACCCAGTACTTC. It encodes CASLPWVGVRETQYF.

This clonotype was seen at least ten times. This chain connects TRBV13 to TRBJ2-3; D remains ambiguous. The CDR3 covers 15 residues. The germline V and J ends were trimmed by 1 base and 2 bases, with 10 bases remaining between them. Germline CDR1 reads PRHDT; CDR2 reads FYEKMQ (reference sequence). The CDR3 sequence is CASSLVEVSTDTQYF. In nucleotides, the CDR3 is TGTGCCAGCAGCTTAGTTGAAGTCTCCACAGATACGCAGTATTTT.

Ten or more counts support this clonotype. The V gene is TRBV12-3 or TRBV12-4, the J gene TRBJ1-5; D is unresolved. Between the trimmed V and J ends, which lost 3 bases and 9 bases, there was a span of 9 bases. The CDR3 has 12 residues. CDR3 nucleotide sequence: TGTGCCAGCAGTTTTGAAATTTCGCCCCAGCATTTT. It specifies CASSFEISPQHF.

This clonotype was recorded a few times. Being one base from a much bigger clone, this may be a read error. This chain uses TRBV5-1 with TRBJ2-3; D may match TRBD1 or TRBD2 (6 bases each). The CDR3 totals 18 residues. Germline lookup yields CDR1 SGHRS and CDR2 YFSETQ. V lost 5 bases to trimming and J lost 6 bases, with 28 bases between them. Written as DNA, the CDR3 is TGCGCCAGCAGTCCCACGTCGAAGTCGACTAGAGGGGGGGATACGCAGTATTTT. Its translation is CASSPTSKSTRGGDTQYF.

Of note for this clonotype: This may stem from a read error, because a much larger clone lies one nucleotide away. The chain is built from TRBV20-1 and TRBJ1-1, with no clear D. CDR1 is DFQATT, CDR2 SNEGSKA, per germline (reference sequence). Trimming shortened V by 3 bases and J by 3 bases, and 11 bases separated the two germline ends. This CDR3 spans 13 amino acids. CDR3 sequence reads: CSASRKEDTEAFF. In DNA form, the CDR3 reads TGCAGTGCTAGCAGGAAGGAGGACACTGAAGCTTTCTTT.

Many counts were recorded for this clonotype. The chain has TRBV29-1 and TRBJ2-4, with 7 bases fitting TRBD2. The CDR3 has 17 residues. The germline V gene encodes CDR1 SQVTM and CDR2 ANQGSEA. The junction had 14 bases not matched to a gene; V was cut back by 6 bases and J by 0 bases. The DNA for the CDR3 is TGCAGCGTGGGGGGGGGAGCTTCCTCCCCAGCCAAAAACATTCAGTACTTC. This encodes CSVGGGASSPAKNIQYF.

In this sample, this clonotype turned up many times. V is TRBV20-1 and J is TRBJ1-6, with TRBD1 as a possible D gene (5 bases). The CDR3 has 16 amino acids. Germline CDR1 is DFQATT and CDR2 is SNEGSKA (reference sequence). V lost 5 bases to trimming and J lost 0 bases, with 14 bases between them. CDR3 amino acids: CSAPRTPSSYNSPLHF. In nucleotides, the CDR3 is TGCAGTGCTCCCAGGACACCGAGCTCCTATAATTCACCCCTCCACTTT.

The sample holds many counts of this clonotype. The genes are TRBV5-1 and TRBJ1-5; TRBD1 is a possible D gene (5 bases). Germline CDR1 reads SGHRS; CDR2 reads YFSETQ. Trimming removed 2 bases at V and 6 bases at J, with 12 bases between. The CDR3 length is 14 residues. CDR3 in DNA: TGCGCCAGCAGCTTAATCGCAGGGAGTCAGCCCCAGCATTTT. As protein: CASSLIAGSQPQHF.

The sample holds many counts of this clonotype. This chain links TRBV5-1 with TRBJ2-7, with D tentatively TRBD1 (5 bases). The CDR3 consists of 15 residues. The V and J ends lost 0 bases and 1 base respectively, with 11 bases between them. Germline-derived CDR1 and CDR2 are SGHRS and YFSETQ. The CDR3 reads CASSLGAGRSYEQYF. CDR3 nucleotide sequence: TGCGCCAGCAGCTTGGGTGCAGGGCGTTCCTACGAGCAGTACTTC.

This clonotype has at least ten counts. The genes are TRBV12-3 or TRBV12-4 and TRBJ1-2; D perhaps matches TRBD1 (6 bases). The CDR3 has 13 amino acids. V lost 3 bases to trimming and J lost 4 bases, with 9 bases between them. The CDR3 loop is CASSFGQLYGYTF. The CDR3, as DNA: TGTGCCAGCAGTTTTGGACAGCTCTATGGCTACACCTTC.

This clonotype showed up many times. The rearrangement joins TRBV4-2 to TRBJ1-6, with 8 bases that match TRBD1. V was pared by 0 bases and J by 10 bases, with 8 bases of the junction left unmatched. Germline V gene sequence: CDR1 LGHNA, CDR2 YNFKEQ. The CDR3 length is 16 residues. The CDR3 sequence is CASSQDNQGAMSPLHF. The CDR3 DNA reads as TGTGCCAGCAGCCAAGATAACCAGGGGGCGATGTCACCCCTCCACTTT.

This clonotype was observed at least ten times. CDR3 amino acids: CASSLAAGSTETQYF. Here the CDR3 DNA reads TGCGCCAGCAGCTTGGCAGCGGGGTCAACAGAGACCCAGTACTTC. V and J are TRBV5-1 and TRBJ2-5; TRBD2 matches 7 bases. Trimming took 0 bases from V and 4 from J; bases not matched to a gene: 6. This CDR3 has 15 amino acids. Germline assignment: CDR1 SGHRS and CDR2 YFSETQ. The full variable domain, completed using reference TRBV5-1 and TRBJ2-5, is KAGVTQTPRYLIKTRGQQVTLSCSPISGHRSVSWYQQTPGQGLQFLFEYFSETQRNKGNFPGRFSGRQFSNSRSEMNVSTLELGDSALYLCASSLAAGSTETQYFGPGTRLLVL.

This clonotype showed up many times. The V gene is TRBV11-2, the J gene TRBJ2-1; D is unresolved. CDR3 length: 16 residues. V was pared by 5 bases and J by 1 base, with 15 bases between. Germline CDR1 SGHAT, CDR2 FQNNGV. The CDR3 DNA reads as TGTGCCAGCAGCCGTCGACCCGACGGGTCCTACAATGAGCAGTTCTTC. Its translation: CASSRRPDGSYNEQFF. Drawing the rest from reference TRBV11-2 and TRBJ2-1, the complete variable domain is EAGVAQSPRYKIIEKRQSVAFWCNPISGHATLYWYQQILGQGPKLLIQFQNNGVVDDSQLPKDRFSAERLKGVDSTLKIQPAKLEDSAVYLCASSRRPDGSYNEQFFGPGTRLTVL.

This rearrangement joins TRBV29-1 to TRBJ1-3; no definite D call. There are 13 residues in the CDR3. Trimming removed 4 bases from V and 0 bases from J, with 7 bases in between. Germline CDR1 is SQVTM and CDR2 is ANQGSEA. CDR3 amino acids: CSVAANSGNTIYF. The CDR3 DNA is TGCAGCGTTGCGGCGAACTCTGGAAACACCATATATTTT.

This clonotype came up many times. The V gene is TRBV27, the J gene TRBJ2-1, with 11 bases lining up with TRBD1. This CDR3 comprises 19 residues. Germline CDR1 reads MNHEY; CDR2 reads SMNVEV (reference sequence). Trimming at V came to 8 bases and at J to 9 bases, leaving 24 bases not matched to a gene. CDR3 sequence (DNA): TGTGCCAGCGGAAAGGACAGGGGGCAAGTCCTTCCACAATACCGTGAGCAGTTCTTC. Protein: CASGKDRGQVLPQYREQFF.